The next 23 T cell receptor beta chains were all read from a single sample in a study of T-cell memory formation after mild COVID-19. TCRdb ran MiXCR on the 5' RACE reads and lists one entry per CDR3 protein. The sample lists tens of thousands of distinct CDR3 sequences; roughly 10% were seen once. The sample taken for sequencing was PBMCs or a T cell subset sorted from them (not recorded which). Receptors were obtained from a young man who had mild COVID-19 (a few samples of this study predate the infection). Cell type and time point are not known.

This clonotype was seen ten or more times. The CDR3 region is CASSYSIWGNTEAFF. CDR3 nucleotide sequence: TGTGCCAGCAGTTACTCGATTTGGGGGAACACTGAAGCTTTCTTT. The chain employs TRBV6-2 or TRBV6-3 and TRBJ1-1; D gene uncertain. CDR3 length equals 15 residues. CDR1 is MNHEY and CDR2 is SVGEGT in the germline V gene. The V gene lost 0 bases and the J gene lost 1 base, with 9 bases spanning the gap.

There are many counts of this clonotype. The chain links TRBV5-6 to TRBJ2-7; D not certain. Germline CDR1 is SGHDT and CDR2 is YYEEEE. The CDR3 spans 15 residues. Deletions cut 4 bases from V and 6 bases from J, with 20 bases between. The CDR3 region has the DNA TGTGCCAGCAGCCAAACCACCGACTTGATATTCGAGCAGTACTTC. Its translation: CASSQTTDLIFEQYF.

This clonotype was counted many times. The chain links TRBV6-5 to TRBJ2-7, with 10 bases fitting TRBD2. Trimming removed 5 bases from V and 1 base from J; junction bases left unmatched: 5. Germline CDR1 is MNHEY and CDR2 is SVGAGI. The CDR3 length is 15 residues. The CDR3 nucleotides are TGTGCCAGCAGTCCTAGCGGGGGTGGTTCCTACGAGCAGTACGTC. Protein sequence: CASSPSGGGSYEQYV.

The chain recombines TRBV29-1 with TRBJ2-3, with D maybe TRBD2 (6 bases). Germline CDR1 and CDR2: SQVTM and ANQGSEA. The CDR3 is 11 amino acids. Trimming pared 6 bases from V and 10 bases from J, leaving 14 bases between. Here the CDR3 DNA reads TGCAGCGTCGGAATGGGGGGTCCGCAGTATTTT. Amino acids: CSVGMGGPQYF.

Ten or more counts support this clonotype. J is TRBJ2-4 and V is TRBV5-1; 11 positions agree with TRBD2. CDR1 and CDR2 (germline): SGHRS, YFSETQ. CDR3 length equals 19 residues. The V gene end was trimmed by 2 bases and the J gene end by 0 bases; junction bases not matched to a gene: 10. The CDR3 DNA is TGCGCCAGCAGCTTTGGACTTAACCTAGCGGGGGGAGCCAAAAACATTCAGTACTTC. Translating it yields CASSFGLNLAGGAKNIQYF.

This clonotype was seen only a few times. A read error is possible here, since a much larger clone lies one base away. The genes are TRBV6-4 and TRBJ2-2; 7 positions match TRBD1. Germline CDR1 is MRHNA and CDR2 is SNTAGT. The CDR3 sequence is 14 residues long. The CDR3: CASSDGTDTGELIF. Written as DNA, the CDR3 is TGTGCCAGCAGTGATGGGACAGACACCGGGGAGCTGATTTTT.

This clonotype was seen ten or more times. The V call is TRBV7-9, the J call TRBJ1-2, with D uncertain. CDR1 is SEHNR and CDR2 is FQNEAQ in the germline V gene (reference sequence). This CDR3 has 15 amino acids. V shed 1 base and J shed 5 bases, with 14 bases lying between them. This CDR3 reads CASSLGSAGVYGYTF. The CDR3 DNA reads as TGTGCCAGCAGCTTAGGGTCAGCGGGAGTATATGGCTACACCTTC. Based on the CDR3 plus reference TRBV7-9 and TRBJ1-2, the full variable domain is DTGVSQNPRHKITKRGQNVTFRCDPISEHNRLYWYRQTLGQGPEFLTYFQNEAQLEKSRLLSDRFSAERPKGSFSTLEIQRTEQGDSAMYLCASSLGSAGVYGYTFGSGTRLTVV.

This chain uses TRBV30 with TRBJ2-7; 7 bases match TRBD1. With V trimmed by 2 bases and J by 2 bases, 9 bases remained unmatched. This CDR3 is built from 15 residues. From germline, CDR1 is GTSNPN and CDR2 SVGIG (reference sequence). CDR3 nucleotide sequence: TGTGCCTGGAGTCCCCCGGACAGGATTACCTACGAGCAGTACTTC. Translation gives CAWSPPDRITYEQYF. Based on the CDR3 plus reference TRBV30 and TRBJ2-7, the full variable domain is SQTIHQWPATLVQPVGSPLSLECTVEGTSNPNLYWYRQAAGRGLQLLFYSVGIGQISSEVPQNLSASRPQDRQFILSSKKLLLSDSGFYLCAWSPPDRITYEQYFGPGTRLTVT.

The sample holds many counts of this clonotype. This chain connects TRBV4-1 to TRBJ2-7; 10 nucleotides line up with TRBD1. The CDR3 totals 14 residues. Unmatched junction bases numbered 3, after V lost 3 bases and J lost 4 bases. The germline gives CDR1 MGHRA, CDR2 YSYEKL. CDR3 protein: CASSQGTGDYEQYF. CDR3 sequence (DNA): TGCGCCAGCAGCCAGGGGACAGGGGATTACGAGCAGTACTTC.

This clonotype was seen repeatedly, ten times or more. This sequence joins TRBV18 and TRBJ2-5; D is uncertain. The V end lost 3 bases, the J end lost 5 bases, and 16 bases lay between the germline ends. This CDR3 contains 15 residues. The germline gives CDR1 KGHSH, CDR2 LQKENI. CDR3 in amino acids: CASSPTPYPWETQYF. The CDR3 bases are TGTGCCAGCTCACCCACCCCCTACCCCTGGGAGACCCAGTACTTC. Filled out from reference TRBV18 and TRBJ2-5, the complete variable domain reads NAGVMQNPRHLVRRRGQEARLRCSPMKGHSHVYWYRQLPEEGLKFMVYLQKENIIDESGMPKERFSAEFPKEGPSILRIQQVVRGDSAAYFCASSPTPYPWETQYFGPGTRLLVL.

CDR3 residues: CASSPPPGNEQFF. The CDR3 DNA reads as TGTGCCAGCTCACCACCCCCGGGCAATGAGCAGTTCTTC. The chain has TRBV18 and TRBJ2-1; no reliable D call. This CDR3 has 13 amino acids. V was pared by 0 bases and J by 6 bases, with 6 bases between. Germline CDR1 is KGHSH and CDR2 is LQKENI.

This clonotype occurred many times. In DNA form, the CDR3 reads TGTGCCAGCAGCCGACCAACCGGCCCCCGTGAGCAGTTCTTC. Protein: CASSRPTGPREQFF. The rearrangement uses TRBV5-4 and TRBJ2-1, with D unresolved. CDR1 is SGHNT and CDR2 is YYREEE in the germline V gene (reference sequence). CDR3 length equals 14 residues. Trimming removed 4 bases from V and 9 bases from J, with 17 bases in between.

The J gene is TRBJ2-1, the V gene TRBV12-3 or TRBV12-4, with D possibly being TRBD1 (5 bases). This CDR3 contains 14 residues. Deletions cut 6 bases from V and 3 bases from J, with 12 bases between. CDR3 bases: TGTGCCAGCAGCTCCGGACACAACTACAATGAGCAGTTCTTC. It specifies CASSSGHNYNEQFF.

This clonotype has a count of ten or more. The DNA of the CDR3 is TGTGCCAGCAGCTTGGCCTCGACTAGCGACTCCTACAATGAGCAGTTCTTC. Amino acids: CASSLASTSDSYNEQFF. The chain recombines TRBV5-5 with TRBJ2-1; the match to TRBD2 covers 8 bases. Trimming removed 0 bases from V and 0 bases from J; junction bases left unmatched: 5. Germline V lookup: CDR1 SGHKS, CDR2 YYEKEE (reference sequence). This CDR3 comprises 17 residues.

This clonotype was found many times. The chain employs TRBV20-1 and TRBJ2-2; TRBD1 might be the D (6 bases). CDR1 and CDR2 (germline): DFQATT, SNEGSKA (reference sequence). The CDR3 has 16 residues. Trimming removed 0 bases from V and 2 bases from J, with 13 bases in between. Here the CDR3 DNA reads TGCAGTGCTAGAGATCTCGGACAGCCAAACACCGGGGAGCTGTTTTTT. Encoded protein: CSARDLGQPNTGELFF.

This rearrangement joins TRBV5-6 to TRBJ2-6; weak D call: TRBD1 (5 bases). CDR1 and CDR2 (germline): SGHDT, YYEEEE. The CDR3 runs 18 residues. The V and J ends lost 1 base and 3 bases respectively, with 17 bases between them. DNA for the CDR3: TGTGCCAGCAGCTTGCTAGGCAGGGTGGGAATTGGGGCCAACGTCCTGACTTTC. It encodes CASSLLGRVGIGANVLTF.

This clonotype came up many times. The chain couples TRBV7-3 to TRBJ2-1, with 7 bases aligning to TRBD1. The trim removed 0 bases at V and 0 bases at J, leaving 8 bases unmatched. CDR3 length equals 18 residues. CDR1 is SGHTA and CDR2 is FQGTGA in the germline V gene. This chain's CDR3 is CASSLTGGPPSSYNEQFF. The CDR3 DNA is TGTGCCAGCAGCTTAACAGGGGGCCCTCCAAGCTCCTACAATGAGCAGTTCTTC.

The chain recombines TRBV10-1 with TRBJ2-7; D not certain. Germline V gene sequence: CDR1 WNHNN, CDR2 SYGVQD (reference sequence). The CDR3 runs to 14 residues. Trimming left V 0 bases short and J 0 bases short, with 6 bases between. CDR3 nucleotide sequence: TGCGCCAGCAGTGAGTCCCTTGACTCCTACGAGCAGTACTTC. As protein: CASSESLDSYEQYF.

This clonotype has at least ten counts. This sequence joins TRBV6-2 or TRBV6-3 and TRBJ2-1; D may be TRBD2 (6 bases). With 8 bases removed from V and 0 bases from J, the gap between germline ends came to 11 bases. Looked up from germline, CDR1 is MNHEY and CDR2 is SVGEGT. This CDR3 contains 14 residues. The chain's CDR3 is CASGLSISYNEQFF. CDR3 nucleotide sequence: TGTGCCAGCGGACTATCCATCTCCTACAATGAGCAGTTCTTC.

Many counts were recorded for this clonotype. The chain links TRBV5-1 to TRBJ2-7; D call uncertain. Trimming stripped 2 bases from V and 6 bases from J, with 12 bases between. From germline, CDR1 is SGHRS and CDR2 YFSETQ. This CDR3 is built from 13 residues. CDR3 DNA sequence: TGCGCCAGCAGCTTAGATTTCCCGGGCGAGCAGTACGTC. Translating gives CASSLDFPGEQYV.

This clonotype was recorded at least ten times. The rearrangement uses TRBV6-6 and TRBJ1-2; 7 bases line up with TRBD1. V shed 10 bases, J shed 6 bases, and the junction held 8 bases outside the gene matches. From germline, CDR1 is MNHNY and CDR2 SVGAGI (reference sequence). This CDR3 has 12 amino acids. For the CDR3, the DNA is TGTGCCATCTCCGTAGGGGGCGATGGCTACACCTTC. It specifies CAISVGGDGYTF.

This chain connects TRBV28 to TRBJ1-6; the D gene is possibly TRBD1 (6 bases). Trimming removed 10 bases at V and 1 base at J, with 14 bases between. The CDR3 runs 15 residues. CDR1 and CDR2 from the germline V gene are MDHEN and SYDVKM. CDR3 in amino acids: CATTGTGSYNSPLHF. The CDR3 region has the DNA TGTGCCACCACAGGGACCGGGTCCTATAATTCACCCCTCCACTTT.

In its sample, this clonotype was seen many times. This sequence joins TRBV12-3 or TRBV12-4 and TRBJ2-1; D may match TRBD1 or TRBD2 (5 bases each). V was shortened by 1 base and J by 10 bases, with 8 bases between the two germline ends. This CDR3 is built from 12 residues. CDR3 in DNA: TGTGCCAGCAGTTTAGGGGGCGGGGAGCAGTTCTTC. Amino acid sequence: CASSLGGGEQFF.